Presented here are 26 T cell receptor beta chains from one specimen sequenced in a study of shared clonotypes between healthy human individuals. Using immunoSEQ multiplex PCR, the repertoire was profiled, and TCRdb retains in-frame clones only, with some absent. Found here are approximately 2.5 million clones, around nine tenths of them singletons; the top ten hold over 0.12%. Specimen: naive CD4+ T cells sorted from blood. Subset described: CD45RA+ positively selected. The receptors here all came from a man aged 18 to 29 in good health.

The gene calls are TRBV7-9 and TRBJ2-5; 9 bases map to TRBD2. V lost 4 bases to trimming and J lost 2 bases; unmatched junction nucleotides: 8. This CDR3 spans 16 amino acids. Germline V CDR1 and CDR2: SEHNR, FQNEAQ (reference sequence). CDR3 sequence: CASSSGLAPQQETQYF. The DNA for the CDR3 is TGTGCCAGCAGCTCTGGACTAGCGCCTCAACAAGAGACCCAGTACTTC.

The V call is TRBV7-6, the J call TRBJ2-7, with 7 bases fitting TRBD1. The CDR3 extends over 14 amino acids. The trim removed 5 bases at V and 4 bases at J, leaving 8 bases unmatched. The germline gives CDR1 SGHVS, CDR2 FNYEAQ. The CDR3 bases are TGTGCCAGCAGCAACACCGGGACAGCGTACGAGCAGTACTTC. It translates to CASSNTGTAYEQYF.

The chain has TRBV5-1 and TRBJ2-2, with 7 bases fitting TRBD1. This CDR3 region has 15 residues. J gave up 0 bases and V 7 bases, and 6 bases lay outside the gene matches. Germline CDR1 and CDR2: SGHRS and YFSETQ. CDR3 amino acids: CASSADRTNTGELFF. CDR3 DNA sequence: TGCGCCAGCTCAGCGGACAGGACGAACACCGGGGAGCTGTTTTTT.

The chain joins TRBV30 to TRBJ1-3; D remains ambiguous. The CDR3 extends over 12 amino acids. Germline lookup yields CDR1 GTSNPN and CDR2 SVGIG (reference sequence). The V gene lost 4 bases and the J gene lost 0 bases, with 4 bases spanning the gap. The CDR3 DNA reads as TGTGCCTGGATCCTCTCTGGAAACACCATATATTTT. The encoded protein is CAWILSGNTIYF.

Worth noting for this clone: The identical CDR3 is also encoded by other nucleotide sequences in the sample. The J gene is TRBJ1-1, the V gene TRBV28; D possibly corresponds to TRBD1 (6 bases). CDR3 length equals 13 residues. V gave up 2 bases and J gave up 4 bases, with 8 bases separating them. Germline V CDR1 and CDR2: MDHEN, SYDVKM. The CDR3: CASSLRGVTEAFF. The CDR3 nucleotides read TGTGCCAGCAGTTTAAGGGGGGTCACTGAAGCTTTCTTT.

The chain has TRBV9 and TRBJ2-2, with D perhaps matching TRBD1 (6 bases). The germline CDR1 and CDR2 sequences are SGDLS and YYNGEE. CDR3 length: 15 amino acids. Trimming cost V 3 bases and J 10 bases, with 19 bases left between them. CDR3 protein: CASSGGQLILEELFF. CDR3 DNA: TGTGCCAGCAGCGGAGGACAGCTAATACTTGAGGAGCTGTTTTTT.

The genes are TRBV6-5 and TRBJ1-5; the match to TRBD1 covers 9 bases. V lost 6 bases and J lost 2; bases outside the gene matches: 5. The CDR3 runs to 15 residues. In germline, CDR1 is MNHEY, CDR2 SVGAGI. The CDR3 loop is CASSPGQGRNQPQHF. CDR3 DNA: TGTGCCAGCAGCCCGGGACAGGGACGCAATCAGCCCCAGCATTTT.

V and J are TRBV10-3 and TRBJ2-2, with 8 bases matching TRBD1. Losses at the gene ends were 11 bases for V and 6 bases for J; bases not matched to a gene: 14. The CDR3 runs to 15 residues. Germline CDR1 ENHRY, CDR2 SYGVKD. CDR3 in DNA: TGTGCCTCGATGGACAGGGATCTGGTATCCGGGGAGCTGTTTTTT. Translation: CASMDRDLVSGELFF.

Concerning this clone: The same CDR3 arises from other DNA sequences in this sample as well. This sequence joins TRBV7-2 and TRBJ2-3, with 15 bases fitting TRBD2. With 4 bases clipped from V and 3 bases from J, the junction kept 5 bases outside the gene matches. CDR1 is SGHTA, CDR2 FQGNSA, per germline. CDR3 length: 17 residues. The CDR3 nucleotides read TGTGCCAGCAGCTCGGGACTAGCGGGAGGTCGGACAGATACGCAGTATTTT. Translated: CASSSGLAGGRTDTQYF.

The rearrangement links TRBV6-5 to TRBJ2-5, with no clear D. The CDR3 length is 14 residues. V dropped 6 bases and J dropped 0 bases, with 11 bases sitting between them. Germline V gene data show CDR1 as MNHEY and CDR2 as SVGAGI. The CDR3 nucleotides are TGTGCCAGCAGCCGAGATGGTCACCAAGAGACCCAGTACTTC. As protein: CASSRDGHQETQYF.

The V gene is TRBV30, the J gene TRBJ2-5; TRBD1 or TRBD2 may be the D gene (6 bases each). V lost 0 bases and J 5 bases, leaving 13 bases between the germline ends. Per germline, CDR1 GTSNPN and CDR2 SVGIG (reference sequence). CDR3 length equals 14 residues. The CDR3 coding sequence is TGTGCCTGGAGTGTAAATCAGGGGAGGGAGACCCAGTACTTC. This encodes CAWSVNQGRETQYF.

The chain recombines TRBV19 with TRBJ2-7; TRBD1 aligns across 9 bases. Trimming took 1 base from V and 0 from J; bases not matched to a gene: 10. In germline, CDR1 is LNHDA, CDR2 SQIVND (reference sequence). The CDR3 totals 18 residues. The CDR3 protein is CASSIGGAGQGFSYEQYF. As DNA, the CDR3 is TGTGCCAGTAGTATAGGGGGTGCGGGACAGGGATTCTCCTACGAGCAGTACTTC.

This clone was recorded only once. The chain uses TRBV7-9 and TRBJ2-1; 9 positions match TRBD2. CDR1 is SEHNR, CDR2 FQNEAQ, per germline (reference sequence). The CDR3 is 15 residues long. Trimming at V came to 5 bases and at J to 4 bases, leaving 6 bases not matched to a gene. CDR3 bases: TGTGCCAGCAGCCAGGGACTAGCAGGTTACAATGAGCAGTTCTTC. It is translated as CASSQGLAGYNEQFF.

This clone was counted between two and nine times. This specimen includes other DNA sequences encoding the same CDR3. J is TRBJ2-1 and V is TRBV7-8; TRBD2 agrees at 7 bases. Germline V lookup: CDR1 SGHVS, CDR2 FQNEAQ. The CDR3 runs 14 residues. V shed 1 base, J shed 3 bases, and the junction held 0 bases outside the gene matches. CDR3 sequence (DNA): TGTGCCAGCAGCTTAGGGACTAGCTACAATGAGCAGTTCTTC. It encodes CASSLGTSYNEQFF. Filled out from reference TRBV7-8 and TRBJ2-1, the complete variable domain reads GAGVSQSPRYKVAKRGQDVALRCDPISGHVSLFWYQQALGQGPEFLTYFQNEAQLDKSGLPSDRFFAERPEGSVSTLKIQRTQQEDSAVYLCASSLGTSYNEQFFGPGTRLTVL.

The chain's CDR3 is CASSLARKYNEQFF. The DNA of the CDR3 is TGTGCCAGCAGCTTAGCTCGGAAGTACAATGAGCAGTTCTTC. The gene calls are TRBV7-2 and TRBJ2-1; D not certain. CDR1 and CDR2 from the germline V gene are SGHTA and FQGNSA. The CDR3 totals 14 residues. V was cut by 0 bases and J by 4 bases, with 7 bases left in between.

The chain combines TRBV9 with TRBJ2-1; 11 bases match TRBD1. The J segment lost 9 bases and the V segment lost 2 bases, leaving 7 bases of the junction unmatched. The CDR3 extends over 15 amino acids. The germline V gene has CDR1 SGDLS and CDR2 YYNGEE. CDR3 in amino acids: CASSVGQGAGAEQFF. Written as DNA, the CDR3 is TGTGCCAGCAGCGTTGGACAGGGGGCGGGTGCTGAGCAGTTCTTC.

The table lists this clone with a count of one. V usage is TRBV6-5 and J usage is TRBJ2-3; D is ambiguous. CDR1 and CDR2 from the germline V gene are MNHEY and SVGAGI. There are 14 residues in the CDR3. Trimming took off 6 bases at V and 0 bases at J, with 10 bases between the two ends. The CDR3 loop reads CASRLVSSTDTQYF. CDR3 sequence (DNA): TGTGCCAGCAGATTAGTTTCAAGCACAGATACGCAGTATTTT.

The V and J genes are TRBV19 and TRBJ2-6; D is tentatively TRBD1 or TRBD2 (5 bases each). Germline V gene sequence: CDR1 LNHDA, CDR2 SQIVND (reference sequence). This CDR3 region has 16 residues. V was shortened by 9 bases and J by 6 bases, with 21 bases between the two germline ends. The CDR3 DNA reads TGTGCCAGCGCCCGCCTGGGGGACCTGGAGGCCAACGTCCTGACTTTC. Amino acids: CASARLGDLEANVLTF.

The CDR3 DNA reads TGTGCCAGCAGCCCCAGTAGGGATACTAACTATGGCTACACCTTC. Its translation is CASSPSRDTNYGYTF. V usage is TRBV11-2 and J usage is TRBJ1-2; D gene uncertain. V lost 5 bases and J lost 0, with 13 bases in between. Per germline, CDR1 SGHAT and CDR2 FQNNGV. The CDR3 runs 15 residues.

As for this clone: In the same sample, other DNA sequences code for this CDR3. The J gene is TRBJ1-1, the V gene TRBV2; 8 bases agree with TRBD1. The germline gives CDR1 SNHLY, CDR2 FYNNEI. Losses at the gene ends were 4 bases for V and 5 bases for J; bases not matched to a gene: 6. This CDR3 is 14 amino acids long. CDR3 protein: CASSVEQGGTEAFF. The CDR3, as DNA: TGTGCCAGCAGTGTAGAACAGGGGGGGACTGAAGCTTTCTTT.

The gene calls are TRBV5-4 and TRBJ2-7, with D maybe TRBD1 (5 bases). The germline CDR1 and CDR2 sequences are SGHNT and YYREEE (reference sequence). V shed 0 bases and J shed 5 bases, with 15 bases lying between them. The CDR3 is made up of 15 amino acids. This CDR3 reads CASSLGAREGDEQYF. The CDR3 DNA reads TGTGCCAGCAGCTTGGGTGCCAGGGAAGGGGACGAGCAGTACTTC.

This chain joins TRBV5-4 and TRBJ1-6, with TRBD1 as a possible D gene (5 bases). Germline V gives CDR1 SGHNT, CDR2 YYREEE (reference sequence). Trimming pared 5 bases from V and 3 bases from J, leaving 9 bases between. The CDR3 length is 14 residues. In DNA, the CDR3 is TGTGCCAGCAGTTCGGGGCGCTATAATTCACCCCTCCACTTT. Its translation is CASSSGRYNSPLHF.

V is TRBV28 and J is TRBJ1-6; tentative D call: TRBD1 (5 bases). The germline V gene has CDR1 MDHEN and CDR2 SYDVKM. V lost 3 bases to trimming and J lost 7 bases, with 10 bases between them. This CDR3 spans 14 amino acids. The CDR3 nucleotides are TGTGCCAGCAGTTTGAGGGGCCCCAATTCACCCCTCCACTTT. It yields the protein CASSLRGPNSPLHF.

CDR3 nucleotide sequence: TGTGCCTGGAGTGTACGGGCCACATGGGGAGCGGAGTACCAAGAGACCCAGTACTTC. It encodes CAWSVRATWGAEYQETQYF. The chain carries TRBV30 and TRBJ2-5, with a tentative D call TRBD2 (5 bases). The CDR3 runs to 19 residues. Per the germline V gene, CDR1 is GTSNPN and CDR2 is SVGIG (reference sequence). V lost 0 bases, J lost 0 bases, and 23 bases lay in between.

The chain combines TRBV2 with TRBJ1-2; D possibly corresponds to TRBD1 (5 bases). V was shortened by 6 bases and J by 4 bases, with 9 bases between the two germline ends. Germline assignment: CDR1 SNHLY and CDR2 FYNNEI. CDR3 length equals 12 residues. DNA of the CDR3: TGTGCCAGCAGAATAGGGACCTATGGCTACACCTTC. Its protein product is CASRIGTYGYTF.

In its sample, this clone was seen a few times. The gene calls are TRBV18 and TRBJ1-1; D ambiguous. The CDR3 has 14 residues. The germline V gene has CDR1 KGHSH and CDR2 LQKENI. Trimming removed 1 base at V and 1 base at J, with 7 bases between. The CDR3 protein is CASSPQRENTEAFF. The CDR3, as DNA: TGTGCCAGCTCACCACAAAGGGAGAACACTGAAGCTTTCTTT.